The clone carrying this T cell receptor beta chain came up a few times. Seattle researchers signed up patients amid active infection and tracked them longitudinally. This sample was included in a study of blood T cell repertoires in COVID-19. Study at large: PBMCs, B-cell-depleted T cells, or T cells provided the cDNA or gDNA that made up the material.

The CDR3 runs to 14 residues. The V end lost 6 bases, the J end lost 3 bases, and 14 bases lay between the germline ends. In germline, CDR1 is WSHSY, CDR2 SAAADI. Original handling: Cell counts per sample came from amplifying reference gene primers. TCRdb's copy holds only in-frame clones and misses some; the assay was immunoSEQ multiplex PCR. Clone size and the V and J calls come from that table; the DNA yielded D and trimming. This sample has about 68,000 clones, with nearly 90% found just once. The sequencing sample was made of peripheral blood. The gene calls are TRBV10-2 and TRBJ1-1; tentative D call: TRBD1 (6 bases). This receptor was taken from a woman aged 45 to 65 with COVID-19, enrolled during active disease. In DNA, the CDR3 is TGCGCCAGCAGGGGAGTGACAGGACACACTGAAGCTTTCTTT. Its translation is CASRGVTGHTEAFF.